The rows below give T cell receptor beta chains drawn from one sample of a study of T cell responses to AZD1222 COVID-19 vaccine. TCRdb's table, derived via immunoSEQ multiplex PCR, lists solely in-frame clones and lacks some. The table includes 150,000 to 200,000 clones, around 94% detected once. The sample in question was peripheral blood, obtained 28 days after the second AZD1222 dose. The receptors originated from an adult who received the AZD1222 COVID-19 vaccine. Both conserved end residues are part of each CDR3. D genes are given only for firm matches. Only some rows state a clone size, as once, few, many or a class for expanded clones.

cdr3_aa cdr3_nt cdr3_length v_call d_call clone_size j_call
CASSWMTGWPNTEAFF TGTGCCAGTAGTTGGATGACAGGGTGGCCGAACACTGAAGCTTTCTTT 16 TRBV19 TRBD1 . TRBJ1-1
CASSIMLGREANYGYTF TGTGCCAGTAGTATAATGTTAGGAAGAGAAGCTAACTATGGCTACACCTTC 17 TRBV19 . . TRBJ1-2
CASVAKLALSYNEQFF TGTGCCAGCGTAGCCAAACTAGCGTTGTCCTACAATGAGCAGTTCTTC 16 TRBV28 TRBD2 once TRBJ2-1
CASSRLQGARDGYTF TGTGCCAGCAGCCGACTACAGGGGGCGAGAGATGGCTACACCTTC 15 TRBV6-2/TRBV6-3 TRBD1 . TRBJ1-2
CASSEGAGDGNTIYF TGTGCCAGCTCAGAGGGAGCAGGGGACGGAAACACCATATATTTT 15 TRBV18 . . TRBJ1-3
CASSGGQGDQPQHF TGTGCCAGCTCCGGAGGACAGGGGGATCAGCCCCAGCATTTT 14 TRBV18 TRBD1 . TRBJ1-5
CASGSPTNLKRELFF TGTGCTAGTGGTTCTCCCACTAACCTAAAGCGGGAGCTGTTTTTT 15 TRBV12-5 . . TRBJ2-2
CASSEQGAFGETQYF TGTGCCAGCAGCGAACAGGGGGCATTTGGGGAGACCCAGTACTTC 15 TRBV11-3 TRBD1 . TRBJ2-5
CASGLVPLVSLNTEAFF TGTGCTAGTGGTTTGGTACCTCTGGTCAGCTTGAACACTGAAGCTTTCTTT 17 TRBV12-5 . . TRBJ1-1
CASSLDAGSYGYTF TGTGCCAGCAGCTTAGACGCCGGCTCCTATGGCTACACCTTC 14 TRBV7-2 . medium-sized TRBJ1-2
CASSVWTDSQETQYF TGTGCCAGCAGCGTTTGGACAGATTCTCAAGAGACCCAGTACTTC 15 TRBV7-9 . . TRBJ2-5
CASSSGILYEQYF TGTGCCAGCAGTTCGGGCATTCTCTACGAGCAGTACTTC 13 TRBV12-3/TRBV12-4 . . TRBJ2-7
CASSPPTISTDTQYF TGTGCCAGCTCACCTCCAACGATTAGCACAGATACGCAGTATTTT 15 TRBV18 . . TRBJ2-3
CASSLSGGYTF TGTGCCAGCAGTCTCAGCGGGGGCTACACCTTC 11 TRBV5-6 . . TRBJ1-2
CASRWEVNQPQHF TGTGCCAGCAGGTGGGAAGTCAATCAGCCCCAGCATTTT 13 TRBV28 . . TRBJ1-5
CATSRGVDSETQYF TGTGCCACCAGCAGAGGAGTGGATTCAGAGACCCAGTACTTC 14 TRBV15 . . TRBJ2-5
CASSWGRRRTNEKLFF TGTGCCAGCAGTTGGGGGCGGAGAAGAACTAATGAAAAACTGTTTTTT 16 TRBV28 . . TRBJ1-4
CASSSTGQLKYNSPLHF TGTGCCAGCAGTTCAACGGGGCAGCTAAAATATAATTCACCCCTCCACTTT 17 TRBV28 . . TRBJ1-6
CASSPLGGGYEQYF TGCGCCAGCAGCCCCCTGGGGGGTGGCTACGAGCAGTACTTC 14 TRBV4-1 . . TRBJ2-7
CATSRGGGSTKPQHF TGTGCCACCAGCAGAGGGGGGGGCTCCACGAAGCCCCAGCATTTT 15 TRBV15 . . TRBJ1-5
CASRGLPGGDEKLFF TGTGCCAGCAGGGGCCTCCCGGGGGGGGATGAAAAACTGTTTTTT 15 TRBV28 . . TRBJ1-4
CASSLYGQREQFF TGTGCCAGCAGCTTATACGGCCAACGGGAGCAGTTCTTC 13 TRBV11-2 . . TRBJ2-1
CASSPVWVNEQYF TGTGCCAGCAGTCCGGTGTGGGTCAACGAGCAGTACTTC 13 TRBV2 . . TRBJ2-7
CASSRPRQDYGYTF TGTGCCAGCAGTCGCCCCCGTCAAGACTATGGCTACACCTTC 14 TRBV7-2 . . TRBJ1-2
CASSLGGYTF TGTGCCAGCAGTTTGGGTGGCTACACCTTC 10 TRBV27 . . TRBJ1-2
CASNQGTRSPLHF TGCGCCAGCAATCAGGGAACGCGGTCACCCCTCCACTTT 13 TRBV10-2 . once TRBJ1-6
CASSYSGLAGVGNEQFF TGTGCCAGCAGTTACTCGGGTCTAGCGGGAGTTGGGAATGAGCAGTTCTTC 17 TRBV6-2/TRBV6-3 TRBD2 . TRBJ2-1
CASSLNSRASYEQYF TGTGCCAGCAGCTTAAATTCGCGGGCATCCTACGAGCAGTACTTC 15 TRBV7-3 . . TRBJ2-7
CASSQDRRVRRNTIYF TGTGCCAGCAGCCAAGATAGAAGGGTACGGAGAAACACCATATATTTT 16 TRBV14 . once TRBJ1-3
CASRGLRETQYF TGCGCCAGCAGGGGGTTAAGAGAGACCCAGTACTTC 12 TRBV5-1 . . TRBJ2-5
CASSLGQAGGNEQYF TGTGCCAGCAGCTTAGGCCAAGCGGGAGGCAACGAGCAGTACTTC 15 TRBV7-9 TRBD2 . TRBJ2-7
CSVRRDYEQYF TGCAGCGTTCGCAGGGATTACGAGCAGTACTTC 11 TRBV29-1 . . TRBJ2-7
CASSTGEEQYF TGTGCCAGCAGTACAGGGGAGGAGCAGTACTTC 11 TRBV12-3/TRBV12-4 TRBD1 . TRBJ2-7
CASSQLTGTGYYGYTF TGTGCCAGCAGCCAGCTCACCGGGACAGGCTACTATGGCTACACCTTC 16 TRBV3-1/TRBV3-2 TRBD1 . TRBJ1-2
CASRKTSELRYEQYF TGCGCCAGCAGGAAAACTAGCGAACTGAGATACGAGCAGTACTTC 15 TRBV5-1 TRBD2 . TRBJ2-7
CASSPSGYSYEQYF TGTGCCAGCAGCCCCTCGGGCTACTCCTACGAGCAGTACTTC 14 TRBV6-5 . once TRBJ2-7
CASSIRDNQPQHF TGTGCCAGTAGTATACGGGATAATCAGCCCCAGCATTTT 13 TRBV19 . . TRBJ1-5
CASSWTSGSSYNEQFF TGCGCCAGCAGCTGGACTAGCGGAAGCTCCTACAATGAGCAGTTCTTC 16 TRBV5-1 TRBD2 . TRBJ2-1
CASSRDGVGTSVANEQFF TGTGCCAGCAGTAGGGATGGGGTAGGGACTAGCGTCGCCAATGAGCAGTTCTTC 18 TRBV25-1 TRBD2 . TRBJ2-1
CASSPSTSEAFF TGTGCCAGCTCACCCTCGACCAGTGAAGCTTTCTTT 12 TRBV18 . . TRBJ1-1
CASSPPKTLHF TGTGCCAGCAGTCCCCCGAAAACCCTCCACTTT 11 TRBV27 . . TRBJ1-6
CATSREGDEQYF TGTGCCACCAGCAGAGAGGGGGACGAGCAGTACTTC 12 TRBV15 . . TRBJ2-7
CASSQNAGAGTDTQYF TGCGCCAGCAGCCAAAACGCGGGAGCGGGCACAGATACGCAGTATTTT 16 TRBV4-1 TRBD2 . TRBJ2-3
CASSRDSSYEQYF TGTGCCAGCTCGAGGGACAGCTCCTACGAGCAGTACTTC 13 TRBV18 TRBD1 once TRBJ2-7
CASSFTWTGPNYGYTF TGTGCCAGCAGCTTTACTTGGACAGGGCCGAACTATGGCTACACCTTC 16 TRBV5-6 TRBD1 . TRBJ1-2
CSAEAGGGSDTQYF TGCAGCGCTGAAGCAGGGGGCGGGTCAGATACGCAGTATTTT 14 TRBV29-1 TRBD1 . TRBJ2-3
CASSPGQGANYGYTF TGTGCCAGCAGCCCAGGACAGGGAGCTAACTATGGCTACACCTTC 15 TRBV28 TRBD1 . TRBJ1-2